Following are 8 T cell receptor beta chains from one sample sequenced in a study of blood T cell repertoires in COVID-19. Libraries were prepared by immunoSEQ multiplex PCR; TCRdb keeps only in-frame clonotypes and omits some of them. The table records 120,000 to 150,000 clones, roughly 90% of them present only once. Sequencing input: peripheral blood. These receptors were obtained from a human donor in a cohort sampled during active COVID-19.

The V and J genes are TRBV5-5 and TRBJ2-2; 7 bases are shared with TRBD2. The V segment lost 4 bases and the J segment 3 bases; nucleotides outside the gene matches: 9. The CDR3 runs 16 residues. Germline CDR1 SGHKS, CDR2 YYEKEE (reference sequence). The CDR3 bases are TGTGCCAGCAGCCGGACGGCAAGCGGGGACACCGGGGAGCTGTTTTTT. This encodes CASSRTASGDTGELFF.

V gene TRBV6-6 combines with J gene TRBJ2-3, with unresolved D. V lost 4 bases to trimming and J lost 0 bases, with 8 bases between them. CDR1 is MNHNY, CDR2 SVGAGI, per germline (reference sequence). The length of the CDR3 is 14 residues. The CDR3 loop reads CASSSVGSTDTQYF. CDR3 DNA sequence: TGTGCCAGCAGTTCCGTCGGGAGCACAGATACGCAGTATTTT.

The chain carries TRBV5-8 and TRBJ2-3, with D possibly TRBD2 on 7 matching bases. V lost 0 bases and J lost 4, with 12 bases in between. There are 15 residues in the CDR3. From germline, CDR1 is SGHTS and CDR2 YDEGEE. The DNA for the CDR3 is TGTGCCAGCAGCTTGGAGGGGGGGTTCGCAGATACGCAGTATTTT. Translation gives CASSLEGGFADTQYF.

This rearrangement joins TRBV4-1 to TRBJ1-2; 7 bases agree with TRBD1. Trimming removed 4 bases from V and 0 bases from J; junction bases left unmatched: 5. The CDR3 contains 15 residues. Germline lookup yields CDR1 MGHRA and CDR2 YSYEKL. In DNA, the CDR3 is TGCGCCAGCAGCCCAACAGGGGAGGCTAACTATGGCTACACCTTC. It specifies CASSPTGEANYGYTF.

The J gene is TRBJ1-3, the V gene TRBV7-6; 8 positions agree with TRBD1. From germline, CDR1 is SGHVS and CDR2 FNYEAQ. The CDR3 extends over 17 amino acids. With 5 bases clipped from V and 0 bases from J, the junction kept 9 bases outside the gene matches. CDR3 amino acids: CASSRRTGLSSGNTIYF. In DNA, the CDR3 is TGTGCCAGCAGCAGACGGACAGGGCTATCCTCTGGAAACACCATATATTTT.

The V and J genes are TRBV11-3 and TRBJ2-1; the match to TRBD2 covers 11 bases. This CDR3 spans 16 amino acids. The germline V gene has CDR1 SGHNT and CDR2 YENEEA. The V gene end was trimmed by 2 bases and the J gene end by 6 bases; junction bases not matched to a gene: 6. This chain's CDR3 is CASSLMSSGGLNEQFF. The CDR3 DNA reads as TGTGCCAGCAGCTTAATGTCTAGCGGGGGGCTCAATGAGCAGTTCTTC.

The chain recombines TRBV3-1 (or the pseudogene TRBV3-2) with TRBJ1-1; maybe TRBD1 (5 bases). CDR1 and CDR2 from the germline V gene are LGHDT and YNNKEL (reference sequence). The CDR3 sequence is 16 residues long. Trimming removed 4 bases at V and 1 base at J, with 16 bases between. CDR3 sequence: CASSRGDLRWNTEAFF. DNA for the CDR3: TGTGCCAGCAGCCGGGGGGACTTGCGATGGAACACTGAAGCTTTCTTT.

The V gene is TRBV11-1, the J gene TRBJ1-2; D unresolved. This CDR3 has 13 amino acids. The V end lost 2 bases, the J end lost 4 bases, and 8 bases lay between the germline ends. The germline CDR1 and CDR2 sequences are SGHAT and FQDESV (reference sequence). Here the CDR3 reads CASSLSGGYGYTF. In DNA, the CDR3 is TGTGCCAGCAGCTTATCAGGAGGCTATGGCTACACCTTC.